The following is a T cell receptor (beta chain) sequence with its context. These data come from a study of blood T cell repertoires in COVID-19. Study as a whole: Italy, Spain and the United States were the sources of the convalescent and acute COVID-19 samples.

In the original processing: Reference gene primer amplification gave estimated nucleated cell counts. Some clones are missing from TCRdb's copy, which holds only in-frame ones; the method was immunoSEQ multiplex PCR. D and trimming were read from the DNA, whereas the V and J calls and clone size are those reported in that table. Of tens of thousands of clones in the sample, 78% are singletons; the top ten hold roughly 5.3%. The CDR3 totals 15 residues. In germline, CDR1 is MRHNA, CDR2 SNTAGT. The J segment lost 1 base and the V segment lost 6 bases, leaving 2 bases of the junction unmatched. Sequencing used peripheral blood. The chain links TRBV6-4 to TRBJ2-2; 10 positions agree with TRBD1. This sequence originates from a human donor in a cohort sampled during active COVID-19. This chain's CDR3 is CASRGQGRNTGELFF. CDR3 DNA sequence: TGTGCCAGCAGGGGACAGGGGCGGAACACCGGGGAGCTGTTTTTT.